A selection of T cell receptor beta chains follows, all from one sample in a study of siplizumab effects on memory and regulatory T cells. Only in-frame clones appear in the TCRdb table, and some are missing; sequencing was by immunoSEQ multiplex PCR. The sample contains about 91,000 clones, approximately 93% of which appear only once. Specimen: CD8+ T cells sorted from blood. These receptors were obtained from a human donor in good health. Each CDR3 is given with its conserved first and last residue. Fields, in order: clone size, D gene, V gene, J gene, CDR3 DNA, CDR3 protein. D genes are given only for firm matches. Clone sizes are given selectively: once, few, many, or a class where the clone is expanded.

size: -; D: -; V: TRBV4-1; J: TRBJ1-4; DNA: TGCGCCAGCAGCCAAGGGGGGTTAACGGAGATTTTTGAAAAACTGTTTTTT; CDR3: CASSQGGLTEIFEKLFF
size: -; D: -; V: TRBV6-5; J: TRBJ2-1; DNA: TGTGCCAGCAGTTACGGGGGTTACAATGAGCAGTTCTTC; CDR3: CASSYGGYNEQFF
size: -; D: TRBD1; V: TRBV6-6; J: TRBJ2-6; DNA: TGTGCCAGCAGTCCATGGACAGGTTCCGGGGCCAACGTCCTGACTTTC; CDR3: CASSPWTGSGANVLTF
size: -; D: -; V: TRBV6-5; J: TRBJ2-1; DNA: TGTGCCAGCAGCCATGCGCGTGAGCAGTTCTTC; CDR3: CASSHAREQFF
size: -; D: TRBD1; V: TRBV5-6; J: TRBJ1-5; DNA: TGTGCCAGCAGCTCGTCAGGGGGTAGGGGCAATCAGCCCCAGCATTTT; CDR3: CASSSSGGRGNQPQHF
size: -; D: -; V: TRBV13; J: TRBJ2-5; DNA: TGTGCCAGCAGCTTAGCGGCTCTACAGGAGGAGACCCAGTACTTC; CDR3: CASSLAALQEETQYF
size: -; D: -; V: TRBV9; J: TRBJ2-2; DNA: TGTGCCAGCAGCCCCCCCGCCACAGGGCGGGCCGGGGAGCTGTTTTTT; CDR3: CASSPPATGRAGELFF
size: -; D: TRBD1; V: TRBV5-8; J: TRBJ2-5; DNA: TGTGCCAGCAGCTGGCCGGGACAGGGAGAGACCCAGTACTTC; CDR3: CASSWPGQGETQYF
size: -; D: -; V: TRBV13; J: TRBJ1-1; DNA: TGTGCCAGCAGACGGCGATTTGCTGAAGCTTTCTTT; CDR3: CASRRRFAEAFF
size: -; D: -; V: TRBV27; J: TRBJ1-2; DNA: TGTGCCAGCAGTTCCGGGACATCTTATGGCTACACCTTC; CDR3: CASSSGTSYGYTF
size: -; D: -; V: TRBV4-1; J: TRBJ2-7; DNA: TGCGCCAGCAGCCCCCTCCAGACTGCCCCCTACGAGCAGTACTTC; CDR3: CASSPLQTAPYEQYF
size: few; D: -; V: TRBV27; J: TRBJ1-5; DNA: TGTGCCAGCAGTTCCCACAGAAATAGCAATCAGCCCCAGCATTTT; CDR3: CASSSHRNSNQPQHF
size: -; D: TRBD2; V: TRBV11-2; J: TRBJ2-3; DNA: TGTGCCAGCAGCTTAGCAGTAGCGGGGTACACAGATACGCAGTATTTT; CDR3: CASSLAVAGYTDTQYF
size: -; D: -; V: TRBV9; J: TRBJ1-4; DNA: TGTGCCAGCAGCACAGGGACAACAACTAATGAAAAACTGTTTTTT; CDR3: CASSTGTTTNEKLFF
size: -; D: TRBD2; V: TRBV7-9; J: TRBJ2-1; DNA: TGTGCCAGCAGCCCCACTAGCGCCTTATCCTACAATGAGCAGTTCTTC; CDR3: CASSPTSALSYNEQFF
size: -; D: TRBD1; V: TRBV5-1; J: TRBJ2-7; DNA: TGCGCCAGCAGCGCCGACAGGGGCGACGAGCAGTACTTC; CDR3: CASSADRGDEQYF
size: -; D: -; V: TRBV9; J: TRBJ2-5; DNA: TGTGCCAGCAGCGTAGAAGACGGGAGCGAGACCCAGTACTTC; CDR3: CASSVEDGSETQYF
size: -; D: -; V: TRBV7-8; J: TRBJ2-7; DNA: TGTGCCAGCAGCTTAGCGGGGGACTCCTACGAGCAGTACTTC; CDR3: CASSLAGDSYEQYF
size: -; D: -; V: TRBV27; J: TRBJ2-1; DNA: TGTGCCAGCAGCCCATGGGTTGGTCGTGACAATGAGCAGTTCTTC; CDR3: CASSPWVGRDNEQFF
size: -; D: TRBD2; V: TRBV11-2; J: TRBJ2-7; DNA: TGTGCCAGCAGCCAGCGGGGGAATTCCTACGAGCAGTACTTC; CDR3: CASSQRGNSYEQYF
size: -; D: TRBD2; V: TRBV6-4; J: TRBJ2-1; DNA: TGTGCCAGCAGTGACGAGGGAGGGTTGTACAATGAGCAGTTCTTC; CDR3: CASSDEGGLYNEQFF
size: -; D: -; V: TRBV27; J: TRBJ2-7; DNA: TGTGCCAGCAGTTTATTTCCAGCGGACGCCTACGAGCAGTACTTC; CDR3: CASSLFPADAYEQYF
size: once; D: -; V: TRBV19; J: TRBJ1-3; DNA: TGTGCCAGTAGTATTACAGGGAGATCGTTCGGAAACACCATATATTTT; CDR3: CASSITGRSFGNTIYF
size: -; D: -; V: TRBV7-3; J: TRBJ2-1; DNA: TGTGCCAGCAGCCCACAGGGACACAGCTCCTACAATGAGCAGTTCTTC; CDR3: CASSPQGHSSYNEQFF
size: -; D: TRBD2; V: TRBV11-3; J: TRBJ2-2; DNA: TGTGCCAGCAGCCCTCCTAGCGGGGGGTCGACCGGGGAGCTGTTTTTT; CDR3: CASSPPSGGSTGELFF
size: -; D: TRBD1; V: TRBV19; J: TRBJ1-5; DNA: TGTGCCAGTAGTATACCACCGGGACAGGGGTTTTATCAGCCCCAGCATTTT; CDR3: CASSIPPGQGFYQPQHF
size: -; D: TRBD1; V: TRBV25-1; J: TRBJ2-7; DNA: TGTGCCAGCAGACAGGGGGCGCGCGAGCAGTACTTC; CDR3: CASRQGAREQYF
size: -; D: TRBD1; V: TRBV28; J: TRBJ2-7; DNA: TGTGCCAGCAGTTACGGACAGGGGGCGGCCGACCTCTACGAGCAGTACTTC; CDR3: CASSYGQGAADLYEQYF
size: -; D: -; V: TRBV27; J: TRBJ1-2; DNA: TGTGCCAGCAGTTTATCTCCCAGGGGATATGGCTACACCTTC; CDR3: CASSLSPRGYGYTF
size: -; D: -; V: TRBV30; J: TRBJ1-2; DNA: TGTGCCTGGAGTGTAGGGGGTTTTGGCTACACCTTC; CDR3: CAWSVGGFGYTF
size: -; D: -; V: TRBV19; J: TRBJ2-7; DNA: TGTGCCAGTAGTCGTGGGCAATGGAACGACTACGAGCAGTACTTC; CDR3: CASSRGQWNDYEQYF
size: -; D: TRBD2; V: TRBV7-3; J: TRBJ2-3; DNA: TGTGCCAGCAGCTTAGGGACTAGCGGCACAGATACGCAGTATTTT; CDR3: CASSLGTSGTDTQYF
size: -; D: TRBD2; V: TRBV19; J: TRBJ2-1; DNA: TGTGCCAGTCACGAGCGGGGGGGCCCCAATGAGCAGTTCTTC; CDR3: CASHERGGPNEQFF
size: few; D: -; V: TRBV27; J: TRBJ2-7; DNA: TGTGCCAGCAGACCAAGACTGGGTACCTACGAGCAGTACTTC; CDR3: CASRPRLGTYEQYF
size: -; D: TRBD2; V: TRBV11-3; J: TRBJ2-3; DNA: TGTGCCAGCAGCCGTTCGGCGGGAGGCTATAACTTAGATACGCAGTATTTT; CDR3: CASSRSAGGYNLDTQYF
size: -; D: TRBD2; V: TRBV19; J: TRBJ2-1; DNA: TGTGCCAGTAGCCCGGGACTAGCGGTTAATGAGCAGTTCTTC; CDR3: CASSPGLAVNEQFF
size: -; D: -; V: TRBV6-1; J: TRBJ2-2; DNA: TGTGCCAGCGGAGGGGGCGATCCGTGGTCCGGGGAGCTGTTTTTT; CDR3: CASGGGDPWSGELFF
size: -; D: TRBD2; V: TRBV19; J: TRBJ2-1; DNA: TGTGCCAGTAGTATCGGGCTAGCGGGAGGGAATGAGCAGTTCTTC; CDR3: CASSIGLAGGNEQFF
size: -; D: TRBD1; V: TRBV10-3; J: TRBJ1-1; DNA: TGTGCCATCAGTGAGGGCAGGGGGCCACCTGAAGCTTTCTTT; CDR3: CAISEGRGPPEAFF
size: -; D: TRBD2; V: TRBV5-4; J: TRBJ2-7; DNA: TGTGCCAGCAGCTGGACTAGCGGGGTCCCCGAGCAGTACTTC; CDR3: CASSWTSGVPEQYF
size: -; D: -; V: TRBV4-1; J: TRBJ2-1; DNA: TGCGCCAGCAGCCAAGCGGTTTCTCCTAGCTCCTACAATGAGCAGTTCTTC; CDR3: CASSQAVSPSSYNEQFF
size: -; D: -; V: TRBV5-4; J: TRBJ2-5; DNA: TGTGCCAGCAGCTTGAATCCGGGGGACCAAGAGACCCAGTACTTC; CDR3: CASSLNPGDQETQYF
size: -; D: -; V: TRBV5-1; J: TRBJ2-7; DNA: TGCGCCAGCAGCTTGGATTGGCAGGTCCACGAGCAGTACTTC; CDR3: CASSLDWQVHEQYF
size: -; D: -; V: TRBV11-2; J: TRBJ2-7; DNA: TGTGCCAGCAGCACCCACCCCCTCTACGAGCAGTACTTC; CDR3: CASSTHPLYEQYF
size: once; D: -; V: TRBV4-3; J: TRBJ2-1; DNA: TGCGCCAGCAGCCAATTTAGGGGTGACTACAATGAGCAGTTCTTC; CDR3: CASSQFRGDYNEQFF